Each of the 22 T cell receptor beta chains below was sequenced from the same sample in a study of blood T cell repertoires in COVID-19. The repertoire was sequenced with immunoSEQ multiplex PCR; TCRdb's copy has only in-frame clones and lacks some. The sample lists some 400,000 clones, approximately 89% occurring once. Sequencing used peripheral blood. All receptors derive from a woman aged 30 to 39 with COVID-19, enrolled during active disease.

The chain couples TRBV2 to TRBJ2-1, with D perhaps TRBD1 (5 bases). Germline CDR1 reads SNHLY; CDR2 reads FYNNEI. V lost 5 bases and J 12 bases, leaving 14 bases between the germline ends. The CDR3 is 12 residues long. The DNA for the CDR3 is TGTGCCAGCAGTTCTTACAGGTTAGGGCAGTTCTTC. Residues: CASSSYRLGQFF.

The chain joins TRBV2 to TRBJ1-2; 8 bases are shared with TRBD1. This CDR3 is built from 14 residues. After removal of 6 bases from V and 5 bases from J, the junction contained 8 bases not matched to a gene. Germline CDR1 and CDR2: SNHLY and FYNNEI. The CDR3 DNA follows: TGTGCCAGCAGCCGAACGGACAGGGTTTATGGCTACACCTTC. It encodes CASSRTDRVYGYTF.

Here the CDR3 DNA reads TGTGCCAGCAGTTTTCGACAGGAGGTCTTAACTGAAGCTTTCTTT. Its translation is CASSFRQEVLTEAFF. This sequence joins TRBV6-6 and TRBJ1-1; a possible D gene is TRBD1 (6 bases). Trimming shortened V by 4 bases and J by 5 bases, and 17 bases separated the two germline ends. Germline assignment: CDR1 MNHNY and CDR2 SVGAGI (reference sequence). The CDR3 contains 15 residues.

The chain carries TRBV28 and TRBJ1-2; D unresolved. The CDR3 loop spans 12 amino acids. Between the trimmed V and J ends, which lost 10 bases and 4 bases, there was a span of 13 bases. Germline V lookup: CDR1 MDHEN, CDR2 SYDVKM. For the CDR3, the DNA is TGTGCCACCTTGGGAGCAAGCTATGGCTACACCTTC. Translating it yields CATLGASYGYTF.

This CDR3 is CATSDPGRLGGETQYF. CDR3 in DNA: TGTGCCACCAGTGATCCAGGGAGACTAGGTGGAGAGACCCAGTACTTC. The chain is built from TRBV24-1 and TRBJ2-5; a possible D gene is TRBD2 (6 bases). Trimming cost V 3 bases and J 4 bases, with 17 bases left between them. Germline V CDR1 and CDR2: KGHDR, SFDVKD. This CDR3 is 16 amino acids long.

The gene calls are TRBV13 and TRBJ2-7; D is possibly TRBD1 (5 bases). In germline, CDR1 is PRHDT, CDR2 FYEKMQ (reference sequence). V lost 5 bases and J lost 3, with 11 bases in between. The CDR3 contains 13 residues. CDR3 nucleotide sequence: TGTGCCAGCAGCCTAAATCAGGGCTACGAGCAGTACTTC. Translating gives CASSLNQGYEQYF.

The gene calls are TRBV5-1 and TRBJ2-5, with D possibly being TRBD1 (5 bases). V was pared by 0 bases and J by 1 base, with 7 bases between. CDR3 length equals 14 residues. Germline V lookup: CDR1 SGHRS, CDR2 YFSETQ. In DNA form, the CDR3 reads TGCGCCAGCAGCTTGGGTGACAGCCAAGAGACCCAGTACTTC. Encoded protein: CASSLGDSQETQYF.

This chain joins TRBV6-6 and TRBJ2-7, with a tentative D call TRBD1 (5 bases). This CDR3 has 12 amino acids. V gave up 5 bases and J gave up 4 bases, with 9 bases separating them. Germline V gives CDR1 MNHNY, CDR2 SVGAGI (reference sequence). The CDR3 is CASSRTGYEQYF. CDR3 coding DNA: TGTGCCAGCAGTCGTACAGGTTACGAGCAGTACTTC.

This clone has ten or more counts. The CDR3 sequence: CASSKGEGTSTDTQYF. CDR3 coding DNA: TGTGCCAGCAGCAAAGGTGAGGGTACTAGCACAGATACGCAGTATTTT. This chain connects TRBV21-1 to TRBJ2-3; the table's D call, TRBD2, was not checked against the DNA. TRBV21-1 corresponds to a pseudogene. This CDR3 has 16 amino acids.

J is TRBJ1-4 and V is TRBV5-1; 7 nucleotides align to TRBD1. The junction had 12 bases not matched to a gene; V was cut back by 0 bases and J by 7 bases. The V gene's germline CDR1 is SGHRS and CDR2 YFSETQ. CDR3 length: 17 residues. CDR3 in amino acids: CASSLGQGRLAGEKLFF. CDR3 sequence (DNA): TGCGCCAGCAGCTTGGGACAGGGACGGTTGGCGGGTGAAAAACTGTTTTTT.

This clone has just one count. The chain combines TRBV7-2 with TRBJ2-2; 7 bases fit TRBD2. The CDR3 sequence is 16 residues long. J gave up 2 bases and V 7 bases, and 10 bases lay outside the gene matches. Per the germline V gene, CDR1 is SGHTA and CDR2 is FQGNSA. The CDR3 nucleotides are TGTGCCAGCATCGCCCTAGCGGACCCAAACACCGGGGAGCTGTTTTTT. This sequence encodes CASIALADPNTGELFF.

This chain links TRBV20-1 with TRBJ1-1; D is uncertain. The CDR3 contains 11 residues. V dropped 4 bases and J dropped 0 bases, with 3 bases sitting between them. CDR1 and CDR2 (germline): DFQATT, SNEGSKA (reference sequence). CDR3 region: CSAKLNTEAFF. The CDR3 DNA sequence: TGCAGTGCTAAGCTGAACACTGAAGCTTTCTTT.

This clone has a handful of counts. The CDR3 bases are TGTGCCAGCAGCGGCCTGGCCCGCTCCTACAATGAGCAGTTCTTC. Translating gives CASSGLARSYNEQFF. V usage is TRBV5-6 and J usage is TRBJ2-1; D unresolved. The CDR3 totals 15 residues. Germline V gene sequence: CDR1 SGHDT, CDR2 YYEEEE. V was trimmed by 4 bases and J by 0 bases, leaving 11 bases between them.

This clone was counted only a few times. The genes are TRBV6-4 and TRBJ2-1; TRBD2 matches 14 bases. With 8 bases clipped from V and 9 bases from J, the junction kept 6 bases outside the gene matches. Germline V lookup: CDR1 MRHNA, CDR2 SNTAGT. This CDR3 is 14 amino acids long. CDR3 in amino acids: CASAGTSGSSEQFF. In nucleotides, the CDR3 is TGTGCCAGCGCCGGGACTAGCGGGAGTAGTGAGCAGTTCTTC.

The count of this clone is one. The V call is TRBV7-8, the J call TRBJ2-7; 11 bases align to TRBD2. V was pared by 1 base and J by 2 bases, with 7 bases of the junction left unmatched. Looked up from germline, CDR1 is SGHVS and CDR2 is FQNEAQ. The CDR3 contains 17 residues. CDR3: CASSLGWGLADPYEQYF. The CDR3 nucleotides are TGTGCCAGCAGCTTAGGGTGGGGACTAGCGGACCCCTACGAGCAGTACTTC.

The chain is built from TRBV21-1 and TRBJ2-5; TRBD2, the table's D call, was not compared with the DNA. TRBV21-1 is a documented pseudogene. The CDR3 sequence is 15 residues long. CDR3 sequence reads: CASSPGLAGQETQYF. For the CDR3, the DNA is TGTGCCAGCTCACCGGGGCTAGCGGGACAAGAGACCCAGTACTTC.

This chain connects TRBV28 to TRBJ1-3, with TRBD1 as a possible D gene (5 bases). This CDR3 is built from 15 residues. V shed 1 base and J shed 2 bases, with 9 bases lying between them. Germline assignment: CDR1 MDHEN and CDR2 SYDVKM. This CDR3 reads CASSLSSGPGNTIYF. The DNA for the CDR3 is TGTGCCAGCAGTTTATCCTCAGGGCCTGGAAACACCATATATTTT.

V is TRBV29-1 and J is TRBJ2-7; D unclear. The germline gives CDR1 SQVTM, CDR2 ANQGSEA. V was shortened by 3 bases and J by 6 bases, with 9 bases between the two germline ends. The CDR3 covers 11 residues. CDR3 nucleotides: TGCAGCGTTGAGGTTGGGCCCGAGCAGTACTTC. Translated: CSVEVGPEQYF.

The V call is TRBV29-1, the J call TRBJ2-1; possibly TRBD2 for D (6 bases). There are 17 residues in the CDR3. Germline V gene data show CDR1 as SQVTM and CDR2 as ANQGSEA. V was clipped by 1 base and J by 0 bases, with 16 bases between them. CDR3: CSVEGLARYNSYNEQFF. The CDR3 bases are TGCAGCGTTGAAGGGCTAGCGCGCTACAACTCCTACAATGAGCAGTTCTTC.

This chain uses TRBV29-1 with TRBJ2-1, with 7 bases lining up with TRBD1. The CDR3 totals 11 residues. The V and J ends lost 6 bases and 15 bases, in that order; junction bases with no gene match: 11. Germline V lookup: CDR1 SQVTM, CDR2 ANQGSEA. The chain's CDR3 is CSVRTGFSLFF. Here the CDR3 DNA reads TGCAGCGTAAGGACAGGCTTTAGTTTGTTCTTC.

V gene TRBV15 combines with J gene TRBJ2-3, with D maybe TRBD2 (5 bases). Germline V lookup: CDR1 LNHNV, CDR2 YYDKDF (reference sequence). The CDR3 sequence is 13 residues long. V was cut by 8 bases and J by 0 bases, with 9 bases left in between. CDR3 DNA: TGTGCCACCCGGGGATCTAGCACAGATACGCAGTATTTT. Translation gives CATRGSSTDTQYF.

CDR3 sequence: CASSLRQGDSPLHF. CDR3 nucleotide sequence: TGTGCCAGCAGTTTGCGACAGGGCGATTCACCCCTCCACTTT. The J gene is TRBJ1-6, the V gene TRBV6-5, with 7 bases aligning to TRBD1. Unmatched junction bases numbered 5, after V lost 4 bases and J lost 8 bases. This CDR3 region has 14 residues. Germline CDR1 reads MNHEY; CDR2 reads SVGAGI.